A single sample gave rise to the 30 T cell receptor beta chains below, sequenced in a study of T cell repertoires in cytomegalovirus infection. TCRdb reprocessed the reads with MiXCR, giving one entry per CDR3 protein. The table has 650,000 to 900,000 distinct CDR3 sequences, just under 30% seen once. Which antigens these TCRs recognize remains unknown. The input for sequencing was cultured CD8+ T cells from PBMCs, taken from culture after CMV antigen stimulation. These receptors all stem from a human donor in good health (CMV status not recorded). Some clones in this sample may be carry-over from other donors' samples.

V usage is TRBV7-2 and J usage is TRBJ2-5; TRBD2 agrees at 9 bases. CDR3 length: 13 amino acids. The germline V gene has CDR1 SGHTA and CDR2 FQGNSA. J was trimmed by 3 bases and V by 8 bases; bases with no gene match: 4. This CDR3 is CASFLAGKETQYF. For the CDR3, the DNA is TGTGCCAGCTTCCTAGCGGGGAAAGAGACCCAGTACTTC. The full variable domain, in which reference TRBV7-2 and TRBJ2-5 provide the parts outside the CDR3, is GAGVSQSPSNKVTEKGKDVELRCDPISGHTALYWYRQSLGQGLEFLIYFQGNSAPDKSGLPSDRFSAERTGGSVSTLTIQRTQQEDSAVYLCASFLAGKETQYFGPGTRLLVL.

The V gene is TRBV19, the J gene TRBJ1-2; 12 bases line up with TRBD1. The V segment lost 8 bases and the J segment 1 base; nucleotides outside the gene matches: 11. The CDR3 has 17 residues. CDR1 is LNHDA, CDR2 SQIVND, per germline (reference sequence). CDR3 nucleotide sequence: TGTGCCAGTTACACCCCGGGACAGGGGGCATTTAACTATGGCTACACCTTC. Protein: CASYTPGQGAFNYGYTF.

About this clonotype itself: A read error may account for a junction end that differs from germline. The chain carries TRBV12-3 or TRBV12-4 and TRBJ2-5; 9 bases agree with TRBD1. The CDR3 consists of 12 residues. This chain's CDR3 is CAGRTGEGTQYF. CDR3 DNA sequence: TGTGCCGGCAGGACAGGGGAGGGGACCCAGTACTTC.

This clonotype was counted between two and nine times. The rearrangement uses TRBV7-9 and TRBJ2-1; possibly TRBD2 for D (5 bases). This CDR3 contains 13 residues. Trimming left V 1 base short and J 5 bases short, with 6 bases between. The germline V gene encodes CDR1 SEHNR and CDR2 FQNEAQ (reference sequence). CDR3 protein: CASSLEGDNEQFF. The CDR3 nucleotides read TGTGCCAGCAGCTTAGAGGGAGACAATGAGCAGTTCTTC.

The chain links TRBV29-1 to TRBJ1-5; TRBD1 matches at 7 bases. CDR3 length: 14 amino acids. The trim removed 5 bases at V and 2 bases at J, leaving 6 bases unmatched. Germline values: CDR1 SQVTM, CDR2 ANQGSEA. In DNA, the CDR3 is TGCAGCGTTCAACAGGGGTATGGCAATCAGCCCCAGCATTTT. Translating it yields CSVQQGYGNQPQHF. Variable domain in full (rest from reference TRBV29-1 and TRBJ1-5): SAVISQKPSRDICQRGTSLTIQCQVDSQVTMMFWYRQQPGQSLTLIATANQGSEATYESGFVIDKFPISRPNLTFSTLTVSNMSPEDSSIYLCSVQQGYGNQPQHFGDGTRLSIL.

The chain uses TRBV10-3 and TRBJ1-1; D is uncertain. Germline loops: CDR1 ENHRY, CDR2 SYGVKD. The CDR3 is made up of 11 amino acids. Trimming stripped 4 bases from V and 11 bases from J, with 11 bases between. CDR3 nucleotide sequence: TGTGCCATCAGTGGTGGCCTCGGGGCTTTCTTT. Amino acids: CAISGGLGAFF.

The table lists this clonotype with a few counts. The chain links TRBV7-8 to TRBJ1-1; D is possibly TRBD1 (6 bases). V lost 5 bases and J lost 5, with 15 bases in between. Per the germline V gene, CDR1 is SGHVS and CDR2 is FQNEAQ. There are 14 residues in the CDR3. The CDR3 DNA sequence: TGTGCCAGCAGCATCCAGGGGTATCCGACTGAAGCTTTCTTT. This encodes CASSIQGYPTEAFF.

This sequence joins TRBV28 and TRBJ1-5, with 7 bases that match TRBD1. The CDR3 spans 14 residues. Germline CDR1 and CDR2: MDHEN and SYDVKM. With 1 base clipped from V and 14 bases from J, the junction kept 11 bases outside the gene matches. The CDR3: CASSLYSFDREEHF. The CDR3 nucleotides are TGTGCCAGCAGTTTATATTCTTTTGACAGGGAGGAGCATTTT.

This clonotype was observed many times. CDR3 protein: CASSQGAGYEQYF. As DNA, the CDR3 is TGCGCCAGCAGCCAAGGGGCAGGCTACGAGCAGTACTTC. This chain joins TRBV4-1 and TRBJ2-7, with D uncertain. Trimming pared 1 base from V and 3 bases from J, leaving 7 bases between. Germline V gene data show CDR1 as MGHRA and CDR2 as YSYEKL. The CDR3 is 13 amino acids.

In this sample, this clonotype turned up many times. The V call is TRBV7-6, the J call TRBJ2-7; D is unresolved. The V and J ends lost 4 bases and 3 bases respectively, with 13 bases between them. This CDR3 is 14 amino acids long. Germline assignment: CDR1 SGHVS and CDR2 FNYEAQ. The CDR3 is CASSSGPILYEQYF. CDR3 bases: TGTGCCAGCAGCTCTGGACCGATTCTCTACGAGCAGTACTTC.

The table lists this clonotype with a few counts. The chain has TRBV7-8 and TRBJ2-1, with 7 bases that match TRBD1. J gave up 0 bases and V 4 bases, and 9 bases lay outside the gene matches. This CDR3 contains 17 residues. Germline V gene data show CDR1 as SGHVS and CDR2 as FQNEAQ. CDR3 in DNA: TGTGCCAGCAGCTCGTATCCGGGACAGAGCTCCTACAATGAGCAGTTCTTC. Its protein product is CASSSYPGQSSYNEQFF.

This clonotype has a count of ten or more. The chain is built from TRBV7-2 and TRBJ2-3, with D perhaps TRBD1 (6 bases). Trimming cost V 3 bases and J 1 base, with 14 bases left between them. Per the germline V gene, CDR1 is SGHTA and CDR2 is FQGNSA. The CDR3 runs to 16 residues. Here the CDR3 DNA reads TGTGCCAGCAGCTTGACGATGACAGGACGCACAGATACGCAGTATTTT. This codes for CASSLTMTGRTDTQYF. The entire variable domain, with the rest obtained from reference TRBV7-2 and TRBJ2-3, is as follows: GAGVSQSPSNKVTEKGKDVELRCDPISGHTALYWYRQSLGQGLEFLIYFQGNSAPDKSGLPSDRFSAERTGGSVSTLTIQRTQQEDSAVYLCASSLTMTGRTDTQYFGPGTRLTVL.

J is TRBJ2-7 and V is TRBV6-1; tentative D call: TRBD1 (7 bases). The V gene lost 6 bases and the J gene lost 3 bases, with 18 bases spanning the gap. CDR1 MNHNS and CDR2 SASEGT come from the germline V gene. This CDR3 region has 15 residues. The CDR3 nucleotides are TGTGCCAGCAGGCTATACAGGGGAGGATTCTACGAGCAGTACTTC. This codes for CASRLYRGGFYEQYF.

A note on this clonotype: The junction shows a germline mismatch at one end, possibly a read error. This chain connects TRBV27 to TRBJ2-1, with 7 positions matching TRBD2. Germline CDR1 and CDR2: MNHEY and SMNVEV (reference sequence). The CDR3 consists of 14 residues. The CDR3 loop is CACSSLRLADEQFF. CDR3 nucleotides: TGTGCCTGCAGTTCACTGAGACTAGCCGACGAGCAGTTCTTC.

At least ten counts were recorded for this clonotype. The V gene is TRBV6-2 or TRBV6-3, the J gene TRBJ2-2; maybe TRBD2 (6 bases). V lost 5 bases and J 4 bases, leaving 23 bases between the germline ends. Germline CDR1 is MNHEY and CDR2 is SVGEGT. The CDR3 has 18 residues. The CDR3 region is CASSPEVEGRTFTGELFF. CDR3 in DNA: TGTGCCAGCAGTCCCGAGGTGGAGGGAAGAACTTTCACCGGGGAGCTGTTTTTT.

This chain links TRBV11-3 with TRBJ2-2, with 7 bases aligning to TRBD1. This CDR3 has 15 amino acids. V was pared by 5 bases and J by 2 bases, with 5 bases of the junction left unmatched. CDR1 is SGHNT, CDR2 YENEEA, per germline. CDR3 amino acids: CASSNRDSNTGELFF. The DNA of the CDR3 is TGTGCCAGCAGCAACCGGGACAGTAACACCGGGGAGCTGTTTTTT. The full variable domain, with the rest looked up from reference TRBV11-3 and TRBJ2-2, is EAGVVQSPRYKIIEKKQPVAFWCNPISGHNTLYWYLQNLGQGPELLIRYENEEAVDDSQLPKDRFSAERLKGVDSTLKIQPAELGDSAVYLCASSNRDSNTGELFFGEGSRLTVL.

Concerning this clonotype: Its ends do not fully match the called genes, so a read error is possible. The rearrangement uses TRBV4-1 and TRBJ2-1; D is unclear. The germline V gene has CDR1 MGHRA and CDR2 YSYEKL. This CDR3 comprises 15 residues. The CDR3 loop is CASSLYHDGYNEQFF. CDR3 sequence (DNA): TGTGCCAGCAGCCTGTATCACGACGGCTACAATGAGCAGTTCTTC.

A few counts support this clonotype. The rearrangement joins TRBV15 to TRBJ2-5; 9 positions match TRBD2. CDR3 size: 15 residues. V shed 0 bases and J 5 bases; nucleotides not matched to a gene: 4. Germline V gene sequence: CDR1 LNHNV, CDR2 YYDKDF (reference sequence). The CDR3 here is CATSREASGAETQYF. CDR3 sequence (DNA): TGTGCCACCAGCAGAGAGGCTAGCGGGGCGGAGACCCAGTACTTC.

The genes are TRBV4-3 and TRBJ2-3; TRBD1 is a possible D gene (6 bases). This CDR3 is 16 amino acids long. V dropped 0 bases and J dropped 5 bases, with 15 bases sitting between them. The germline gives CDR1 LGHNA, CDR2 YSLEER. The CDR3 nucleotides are TGCGCCAGCAGCCAAGATCCCACAGGGAACGGAGATACGCAGTATTTT. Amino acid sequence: CASSQDPTGNGDTQYF.

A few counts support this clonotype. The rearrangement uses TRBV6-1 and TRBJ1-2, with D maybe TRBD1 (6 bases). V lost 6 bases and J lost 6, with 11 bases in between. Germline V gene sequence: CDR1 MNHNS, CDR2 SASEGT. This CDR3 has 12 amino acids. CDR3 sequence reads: CASRTGENGYTF. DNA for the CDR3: TGTGCCAGCAGGACAGGTGAAAATGGCTACACCTTC.

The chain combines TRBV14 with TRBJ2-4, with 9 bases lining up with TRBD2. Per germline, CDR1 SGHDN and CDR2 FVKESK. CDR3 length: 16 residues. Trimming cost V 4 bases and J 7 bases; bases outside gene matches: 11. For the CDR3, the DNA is TGTGCCAGCAGCCCCCGTGGCGGGGGGGCCGAGAACATTCAGTACTTC. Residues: CASSPRGGGAENIQYF.

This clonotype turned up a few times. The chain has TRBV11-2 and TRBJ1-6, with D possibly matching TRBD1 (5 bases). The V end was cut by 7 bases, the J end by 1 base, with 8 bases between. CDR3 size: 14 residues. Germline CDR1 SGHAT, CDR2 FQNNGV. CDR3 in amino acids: CASKRGSYNSPLHF. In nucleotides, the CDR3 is TGTGCCAGCAAACGGGGGTCCTATAATTCACCCCTCCACTTT.

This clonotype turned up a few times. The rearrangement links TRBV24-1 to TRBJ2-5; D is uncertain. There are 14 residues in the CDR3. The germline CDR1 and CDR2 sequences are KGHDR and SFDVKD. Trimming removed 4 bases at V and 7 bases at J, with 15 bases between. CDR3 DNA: TGTGCCACCAGTGACCCGGGTCTCTCGGGGACCCAGTACTTC. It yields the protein CATSDPGLSGTQYF.

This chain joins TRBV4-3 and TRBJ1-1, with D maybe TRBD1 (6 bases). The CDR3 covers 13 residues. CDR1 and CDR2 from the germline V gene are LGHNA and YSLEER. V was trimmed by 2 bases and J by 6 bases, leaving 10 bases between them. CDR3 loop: CASSQTGSAEAFF. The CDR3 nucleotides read TGCGCCAGCAGCCAAACAGGGAGCGCTGAAGCTTTCTTT.

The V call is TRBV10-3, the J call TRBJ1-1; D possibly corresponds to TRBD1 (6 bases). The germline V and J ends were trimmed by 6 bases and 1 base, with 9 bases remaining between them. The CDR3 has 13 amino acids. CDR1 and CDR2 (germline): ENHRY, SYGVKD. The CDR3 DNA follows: TGTGCCATCAGGAGGGGGGAGAACACTGAAGCTTTCTTT. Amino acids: CAIRRGENTEAFF.

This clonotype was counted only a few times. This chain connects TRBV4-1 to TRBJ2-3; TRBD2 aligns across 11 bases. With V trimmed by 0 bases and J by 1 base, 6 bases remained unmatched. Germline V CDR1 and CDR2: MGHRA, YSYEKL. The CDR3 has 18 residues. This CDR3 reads CASSQDQPSGGRTDTQYF. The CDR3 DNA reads TGCGCCAGCAGCCAAGATCAACCTAGCGGGGGGCGCACAGATACGCAGTATTTT.

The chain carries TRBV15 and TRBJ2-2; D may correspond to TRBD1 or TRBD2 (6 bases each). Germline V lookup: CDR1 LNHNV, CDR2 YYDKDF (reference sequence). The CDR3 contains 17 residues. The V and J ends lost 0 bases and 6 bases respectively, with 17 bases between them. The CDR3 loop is CATSRDWGAGAAGELFF. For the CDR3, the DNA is TGTGCCACCAGCAGAGATTGGGGGGCCGGGGCCGCCGGGGAGCTGTTTTTT.

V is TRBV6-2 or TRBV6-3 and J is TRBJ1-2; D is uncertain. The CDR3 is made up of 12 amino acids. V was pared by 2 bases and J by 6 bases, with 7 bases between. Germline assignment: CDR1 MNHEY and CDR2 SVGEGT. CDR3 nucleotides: TGTGCCAGCAGTTACCCGGAGAATGGCTACACCTTC. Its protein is CASSYPENGYTF.

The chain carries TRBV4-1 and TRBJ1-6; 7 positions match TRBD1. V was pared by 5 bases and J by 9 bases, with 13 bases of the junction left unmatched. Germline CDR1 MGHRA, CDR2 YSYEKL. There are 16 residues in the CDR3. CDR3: CASSEQGFGERSPLHF. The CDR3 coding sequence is TGCGCCAGCAGCGAACAGGGGTTTGGGGAGCGTTCACCCCTCCACTTT.

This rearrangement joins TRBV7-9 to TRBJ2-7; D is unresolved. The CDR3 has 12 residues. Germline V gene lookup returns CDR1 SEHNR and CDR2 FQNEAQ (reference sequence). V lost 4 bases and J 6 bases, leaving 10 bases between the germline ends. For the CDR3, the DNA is TGTGCCAGCAGCTCCCGGGTTCCCGAGCAGTACTTC. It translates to CASSSRVPEQYF.